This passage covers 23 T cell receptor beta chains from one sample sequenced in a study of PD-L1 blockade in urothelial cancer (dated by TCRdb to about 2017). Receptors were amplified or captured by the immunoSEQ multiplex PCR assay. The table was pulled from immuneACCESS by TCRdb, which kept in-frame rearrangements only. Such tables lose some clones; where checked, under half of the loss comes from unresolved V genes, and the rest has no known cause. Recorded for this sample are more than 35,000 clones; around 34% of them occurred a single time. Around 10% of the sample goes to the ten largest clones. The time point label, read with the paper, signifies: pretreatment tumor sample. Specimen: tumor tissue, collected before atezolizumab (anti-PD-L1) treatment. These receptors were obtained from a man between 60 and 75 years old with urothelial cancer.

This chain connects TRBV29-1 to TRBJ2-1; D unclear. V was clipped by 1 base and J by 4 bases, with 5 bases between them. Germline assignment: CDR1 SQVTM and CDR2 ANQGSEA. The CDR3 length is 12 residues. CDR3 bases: TGCAGCGTTGAAGCGTCGTACAATGAGCAGTTCTTC. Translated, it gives CSVEASYNEQFF.

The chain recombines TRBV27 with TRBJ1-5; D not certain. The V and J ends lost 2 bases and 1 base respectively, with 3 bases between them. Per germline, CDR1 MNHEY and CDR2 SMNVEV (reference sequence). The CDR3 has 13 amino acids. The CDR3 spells CASSLLSNQPQHF. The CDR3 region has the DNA TGTGCCAGCAGTTTACTCAGCAATCAGCCCCAGCATTTT.

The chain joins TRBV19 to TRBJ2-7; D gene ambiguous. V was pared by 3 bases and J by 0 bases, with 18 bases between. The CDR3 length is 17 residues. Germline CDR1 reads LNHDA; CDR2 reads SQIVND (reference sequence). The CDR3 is CASSIGGTSSSSYEQYF. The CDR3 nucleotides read TGTGCCAGTAGTATTGGTGGTACCTCCTCGAGCTCCTACGAGCAGTACTTC.

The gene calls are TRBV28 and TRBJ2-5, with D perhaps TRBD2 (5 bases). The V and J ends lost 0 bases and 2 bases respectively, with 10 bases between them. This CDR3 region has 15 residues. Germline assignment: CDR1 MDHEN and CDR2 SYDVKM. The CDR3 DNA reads TGTGCCAGCAGTTTATGGGGGAGAGGGCAAGAGACCCAGTACTTC. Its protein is CASSLWGRGQETQYF.

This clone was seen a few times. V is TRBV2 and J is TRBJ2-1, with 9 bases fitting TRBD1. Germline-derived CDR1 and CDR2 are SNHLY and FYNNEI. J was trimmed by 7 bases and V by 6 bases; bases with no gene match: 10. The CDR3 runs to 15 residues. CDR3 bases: TGTGCCAGCAGCGTAACCGGGACAGGGTGGAATGAGCAGTTCTTC. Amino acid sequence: CASSVTGTGWNEQFF.

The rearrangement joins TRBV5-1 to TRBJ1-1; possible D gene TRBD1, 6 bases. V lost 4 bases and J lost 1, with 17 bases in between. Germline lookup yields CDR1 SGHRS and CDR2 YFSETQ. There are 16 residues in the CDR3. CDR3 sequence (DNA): TGCGCCAGCAGCCGACAGGCACCAGGCCGGAACACTGAAGCTTTCTTT. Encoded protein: CASSRQAPGRNTEAFF. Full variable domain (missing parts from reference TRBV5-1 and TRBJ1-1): KAGVTQTPRYLIKTRGQQVTLSCSPISGHRSVSWYQQTPGQGLQFLFEYFSETQRNKGNFPGRFSGRQFSNSRSEMNVSTLELGDSALYLCASSRQAPGRNTEAFFGQGTRLTVV.

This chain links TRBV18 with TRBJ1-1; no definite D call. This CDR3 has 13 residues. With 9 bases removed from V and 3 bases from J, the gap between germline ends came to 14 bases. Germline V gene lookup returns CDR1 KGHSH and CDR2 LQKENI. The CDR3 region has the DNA TGTGCCAGTCGGGTCGGCTCGGACACTGAAGCTTTCTTT. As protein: CASRVGSDTEAFF.

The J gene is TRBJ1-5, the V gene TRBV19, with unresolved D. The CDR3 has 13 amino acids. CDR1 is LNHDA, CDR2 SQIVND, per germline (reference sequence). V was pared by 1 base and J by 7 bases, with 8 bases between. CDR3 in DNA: TGTGCCAGTAGTATAGCAGCAGTCCAGCCCCAGCATTTT. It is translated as CASSIAAVQPQHF.

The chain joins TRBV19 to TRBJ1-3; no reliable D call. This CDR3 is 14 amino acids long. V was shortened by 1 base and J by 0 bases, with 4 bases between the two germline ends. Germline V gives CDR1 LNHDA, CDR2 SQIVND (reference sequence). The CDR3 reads CASSIVASGNTIYF. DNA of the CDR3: TGTGCCAGTAGTATAGTTGCCTCTGGAAACACCATATATTTT.

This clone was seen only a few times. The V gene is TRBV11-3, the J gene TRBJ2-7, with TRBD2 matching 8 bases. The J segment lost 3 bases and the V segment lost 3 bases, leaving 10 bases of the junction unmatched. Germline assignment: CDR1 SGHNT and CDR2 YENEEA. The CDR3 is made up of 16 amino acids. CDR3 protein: CASSLGLAGGFYEQYF. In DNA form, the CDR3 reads TGTGCCAGCAGCTTGGGTCTAGCGGGCGGATTCTACGAGCAGTACTTC.

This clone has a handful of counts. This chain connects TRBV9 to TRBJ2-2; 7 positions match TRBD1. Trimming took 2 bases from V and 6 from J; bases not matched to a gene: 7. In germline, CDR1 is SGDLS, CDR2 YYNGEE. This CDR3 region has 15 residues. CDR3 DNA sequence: TGTGCCAGCAGCGTCGCCCGTACAGGGGCCGGGGAGCTGTTTTTT. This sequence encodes CASSVARTGAGELFF. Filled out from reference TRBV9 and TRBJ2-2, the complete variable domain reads DSGVTQTPKHLITATGQRVTLRCSPRSGDLSVYWYQQSLDQGLQFLIQYYNGEERAKGNILERFSAQQFPDLHSELNLSSLELGDSALYFCASSVARTGAGELFFGEGSRLTVL.

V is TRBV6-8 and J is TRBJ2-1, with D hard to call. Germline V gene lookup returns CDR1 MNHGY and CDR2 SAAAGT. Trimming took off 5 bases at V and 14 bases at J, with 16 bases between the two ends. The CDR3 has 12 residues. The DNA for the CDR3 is TGTGCCAGCAGTGACGATAGACGTATGGAGTTCTTC. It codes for CASSDDRRMEFF.

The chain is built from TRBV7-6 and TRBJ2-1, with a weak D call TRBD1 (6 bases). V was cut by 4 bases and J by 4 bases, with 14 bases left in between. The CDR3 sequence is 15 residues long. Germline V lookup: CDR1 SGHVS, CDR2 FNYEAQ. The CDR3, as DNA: TGTGCCAGCAGCTCCACCGGGACAACTTACAATGAGCAGTTCTTC. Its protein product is CASSSTGTTYNEQFF.

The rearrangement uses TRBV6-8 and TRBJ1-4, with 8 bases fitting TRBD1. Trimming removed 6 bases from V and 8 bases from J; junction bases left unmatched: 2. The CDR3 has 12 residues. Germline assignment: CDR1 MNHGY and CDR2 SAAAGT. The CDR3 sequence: CASRGDREKLFF. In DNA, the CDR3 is TGTGCCAGCAGGGGGGACAGGGAAAAACTGTTTTTT.

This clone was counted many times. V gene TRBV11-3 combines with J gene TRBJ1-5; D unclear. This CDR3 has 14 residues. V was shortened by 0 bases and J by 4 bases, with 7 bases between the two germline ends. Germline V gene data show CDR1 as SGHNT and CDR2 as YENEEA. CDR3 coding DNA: TGTGCCAGCAGCTTAGAAGGCATAAATCAGCCCCAGCATTTT. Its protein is CASSLEGINQPQHF.

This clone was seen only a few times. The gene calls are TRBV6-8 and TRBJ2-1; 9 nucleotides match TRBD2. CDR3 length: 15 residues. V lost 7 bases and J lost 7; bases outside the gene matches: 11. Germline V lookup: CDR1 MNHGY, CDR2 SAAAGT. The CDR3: CASTGSGRSGNEQFF. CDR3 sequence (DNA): TGTGCCAGCACCGGGAGCGGGAGGTCAGGTAATGAGCAGTTCTTC.

The CDR3 DNA sequence: TGTGCCAGCATGGGGCGCGCCGGGGAGCTGTTTTTT. This sequence encodes CASMGRAGELFF. The gene calls are TRBV9 and TRBJ2-2; tentatively, D is TRBD1 (5 bases). CDR3 size: 12 residues. Trimming removed 6 bases from V and 6 bases from J, with 9 bases in between. Germline assignment: CDR1 SGDLS and CDR2 YYNGEE. Together with reference TRBV9 and TRBJ2-2, the CDR3 gives the full variable domain: DSGVTQTPKHLITATGQRVTLRCSPRSGDLSVYWYQQSLDQGLQFLIQYYNGEERAKGNILERFSAQQFPDLHSELNLSSLELGDSALYFCASMGRAGELFFGEGSRLTVL.

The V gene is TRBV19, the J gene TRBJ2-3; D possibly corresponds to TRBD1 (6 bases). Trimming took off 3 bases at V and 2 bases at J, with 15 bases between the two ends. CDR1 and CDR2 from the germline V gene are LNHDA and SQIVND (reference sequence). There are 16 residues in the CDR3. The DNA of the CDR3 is TGTGCCAGTAGTATTACAGGGCTAGCCCCCACAGATACGCAGTATTTT. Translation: CASSITGLAPTDTQYF.

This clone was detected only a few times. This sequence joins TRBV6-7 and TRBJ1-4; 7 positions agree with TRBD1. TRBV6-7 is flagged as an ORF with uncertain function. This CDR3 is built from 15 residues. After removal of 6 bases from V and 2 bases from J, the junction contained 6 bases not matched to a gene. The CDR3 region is CASRDPTGTNEKLFF. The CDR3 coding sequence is TGTGCCAGCAGGGATCCGACAGGGACTAATGAAAAACTGTTTTTT.

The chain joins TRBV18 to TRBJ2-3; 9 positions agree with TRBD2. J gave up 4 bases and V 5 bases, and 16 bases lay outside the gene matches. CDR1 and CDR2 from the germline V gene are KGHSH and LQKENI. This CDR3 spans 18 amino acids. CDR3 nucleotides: TGTGCCAGCTCATCGTTCCCGGGCGGCGGGGGGGCCCCAGATACGCAGTATTTT. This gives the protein CASSSFPGGGGAPDTQYF.

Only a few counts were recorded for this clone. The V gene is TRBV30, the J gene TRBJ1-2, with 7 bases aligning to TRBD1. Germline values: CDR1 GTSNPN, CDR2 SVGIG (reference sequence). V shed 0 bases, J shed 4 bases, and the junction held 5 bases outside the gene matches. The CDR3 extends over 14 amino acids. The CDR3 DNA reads TGTGCCTGGAGTGTTTCCACAGGGGCCTATGGCTACACCTTC. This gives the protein CAWSVSTGAYGYTF.

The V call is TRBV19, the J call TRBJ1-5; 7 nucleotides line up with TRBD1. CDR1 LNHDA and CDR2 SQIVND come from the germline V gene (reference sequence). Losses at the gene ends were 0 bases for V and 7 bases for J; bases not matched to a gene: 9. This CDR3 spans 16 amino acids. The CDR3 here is CASSIEVGRGGQPQHF. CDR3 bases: TGTGCCAGTAGTATAGAAGTCGGCAGGGGGGGACAGCCCCAGCATTTT. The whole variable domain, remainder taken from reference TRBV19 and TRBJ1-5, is DGGITQSPKYLFRKEGQNVTLSCEQNLNHDAMYWYRQDPGQGLRLIYYSQIVNDFQKGDIAEGYSVSREKKESFPLTVTSAQKNPTAFYLCASSIEVGRGGQPQHFGDGTRLSIL.

The CDR3 DNA sequence: TGCAGCGTTCTGCGGACAGGGGCGAACACTGAAGCTTTCTTT. Its translation: CSVLRTGANTEAFF. This rearrangement joins TRBV29-1 to TRBJ1-1; TRBD1 aligns across 9 bases. CDR1 and CDR2 from the germline V gene are SQVTM and ANQGSEA. Unmatched junction bases numbered 5, after V lost 5 bases and J lost 1 base. There are 14 residues in the CDR3.